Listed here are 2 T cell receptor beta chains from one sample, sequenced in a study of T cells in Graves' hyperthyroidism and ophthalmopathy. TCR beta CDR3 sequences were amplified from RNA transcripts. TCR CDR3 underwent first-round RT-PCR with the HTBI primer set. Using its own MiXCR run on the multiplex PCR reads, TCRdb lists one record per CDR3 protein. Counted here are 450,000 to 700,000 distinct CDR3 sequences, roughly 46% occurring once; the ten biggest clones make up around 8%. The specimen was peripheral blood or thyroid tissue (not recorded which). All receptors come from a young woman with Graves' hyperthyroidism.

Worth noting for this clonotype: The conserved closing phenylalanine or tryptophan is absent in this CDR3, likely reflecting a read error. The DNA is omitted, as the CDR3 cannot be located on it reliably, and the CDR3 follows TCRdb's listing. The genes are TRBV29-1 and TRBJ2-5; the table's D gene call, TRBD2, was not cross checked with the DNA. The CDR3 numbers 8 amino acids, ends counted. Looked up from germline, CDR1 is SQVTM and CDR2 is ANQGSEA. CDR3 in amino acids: CSGLAGGS.

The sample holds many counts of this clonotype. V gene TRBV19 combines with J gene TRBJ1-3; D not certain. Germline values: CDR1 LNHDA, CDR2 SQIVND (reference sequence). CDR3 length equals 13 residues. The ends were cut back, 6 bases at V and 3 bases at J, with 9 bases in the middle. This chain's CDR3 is CASSPPFGNTIYF. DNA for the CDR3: TGTGCCAGTAGCCCCCCTTTTGGAAACACCATATATTTT.